A single sample is the source of the 18 T cell receptor beta chains below, sequenced in a study of T cell responses to AZD1222 COVID-19 vaccine. Produced via immunoSEQ multiplex PCR; TCRdb's table is partial and in-frame only. This table holds 130,000 or so clones, 75% to 95% found once. The specimen was peripheral blood, collected 28 days after the second dose of the MenACWY control vaccine. Receptors originate from an adult who received the MenACWY meningococcal vaccine as a control.

The CDR3: CATSDSARGGPYNEQFF. In DNA, the CDR3 is TGTGCCACCAGTGATAGCGCTAGGGGAGGACCTTACAATGAGCAGTTCTTC. This chain connects TRBV24-1 to TRBJ2-1, with D tentatively TRBD2 (6 bases). Germline lookup yields CDR1 KGHDR and CDR2 SFDVKD. V lost 3 bases and J 4 bases, leaving 18 bases between the germline ends. This CDR3 region has 17 residues.

The gene calls are TRBV7-2 and TRBJ1-2; D gene unclear. Germline lookup yields CDR1 SGHTA and CDR2 FQGNSA. V lost 5 bases, J lost 4 bases, and 11 bases lay in between. CDR3 length: 13 residues. CDR3 in DNA: TGTGCCAGCAGCACTCCCGACGGCTATGGCTACACCTTC. Its protein is CASSTPDGYGYTF. The whole variable domain, filled in from reference TRBV7-2 and TRBJ1-2, reads GAGVSQSPSNKVTEKGKDVELRCDPISGHTALYWYRQSLGQGLEFLIYFQGNSAPDKSGLPSDRFSAERTGGSVSTLTIQRTQQEDSAVYLCASSTPDGYGYTFGSGTRLTVV.

The J gene is TRBJ1-3, the V gene TRBV15; D remains ambiguous. The germline gives CDR1 LNHNV, CDR2 YYDKDF (reference sequence). This CDR3 spans 16 amino acids. V was cut by 0 bases and J by 0 bases, with 9 bases left in between. Here the CDR3 reads CATSRDSSVSGNTIYF. CDR3 DNA sequence: TGTGCCACCAGCAGAGATTCGAGTGTCTCTGGAAACACCATATATTTT.

The chain is built from TRBV30 and TRBJ1-2, with unresolved D. The CDR3 runs 12 residues. V was shortened by 0 bases and J by 4 bases, with 6 bases between the two germline ends. Germline V gives CDR1 GTSNPN, CDR2 SVGIG (reference sequence). The CDR3 sequence: CAWSVDGYGYTF. The DNA of the CDR3 is TGTGCCTGGAGTGTAGACGGCTATGGCTACACCTTC.

On this clone: Other nucleotide sequences in the sample specify the same CDR3. The gene calls are TRBV6-5 and TRBJ1-5, with D unresolved. Germline V lookup: CDR1 MNHEY, CDR2 SVGAGI. This CDR3 is 14 amino acids long. V dropped 2 bases and J dropped 5 bases, with 10 bases sitting between them. The DNA of the CDR3 is TGTGCCAGCAGTTACGGGCGCGGGGATCAGCCCCAGCATTTT. Translating gives CASSYGRGDQPQHF.

This clone was detected once. The V and J genes are TRBV3-1 (or the pseudogene TRBV3-2) and TRBJ1-4, with 8 positions matching TRBD1. The J segment lost 8 bases and the V segment lost 4 bases, leaving 15 bases of the junction unmatched. CDR1 is LGHDT and CDR2 is YNNKEL in the germline V gene (reference sequence). The CDR3 extends over 17 amino acids. The CDR3 DNA sequence: TGTGCCAGCAGCCCCAAGCCCAATTTGGACAGGGAGGAAAAACTGTTTTTT. Protein: CASSPKPNLDREEKLFF.

The chain is built from TRBV3-1 (or the pseudogene TRBV3-2) and TRBJ2-1; the match to TRBD2 covers 8 bases. With 3 bases clipped from V and 7 bases from J, the junction kept 5 bases outside the gene matches. This CDR3 spans 14 amino acids. Per germline, CDR1 LGHDT and CDR2 YNNKEL (reference sequence). CDR3 bases: TGTGCCAGCAGCCAGTCCGGGAGGGGGAATGAGCAGTTCTTC. Amino acids: CASSQSGRGNEQFF.

The chain links TRBV29-1 to TRBJ2-2; 9 positions agree with TRBD2. The CDR3 is 15 residues long. V trimming: 4 bases; J trimming: 7 bases; junction bases outside the gene matches: 10. Germline CDR1 is SQVTM and CDR2 is ANQGSEA. CDR3 amino acids: CSVGDSGSSGGELFF. CDR3 DNA: TGCAGCGTTGGTGATAGCGGGAGTTCAGGCGGGGAGCTGTTTTTT.

This rearrangement joins TRBV7-2 to TRBJ1-2; D unresolved. In germline, CDR1 is SGHTA, CDR2 FQGNSA. V was pared by 2 bases and J by 2 bases, with 9 bases between. This CDR3 region has 14 residues. CDR3 nucleotide sequence: TGTGCCAGCAGCTTAATCACAACCAACTATGGCTACACCTTC. It yields the protein CASSLITTNYGYTF.

The CDR3 sequence: CASIREYYGYTF. CDR3 sequence (DNA): TGTGCCAGCATTCGGGAATACTATGGCTACACCTTC. The rearrangement joins TRBV2 to TRBJ1-2, with no clear D. V was pared by 7 bases and J by 3 bases, with 9 bases between. The CDR3 is 12 residues long. Looked up from germline, CDR1 is SNHLY and CDR2 is FYNNEI.

The chain links TRBV6-5 to TRBJ1-5; the D is unclear. V was cut by 8 bases and J by 1 base, with 12 bases left in between. CDR3 length equals 14 residues. Germline CDR1 and CDR2: MNHEY and SVGAGI. This chain's CDR3 is CASRPLGSNQPQHF. The DNA for the CDR3 is TGTGCCAGCCGCCCCCTTGGAAGCAATCAGCCCCAGCATTTT.

J is TRBJ2-7 and V is TRBV28; 8 bases are a match to TRBD2. This CDR3 has 14 residues. Germline CDR1 and CDR2: MDHEN and SYDVKM. V lost 6 bases and J lost 2; bases outside the gene matches: 6. The DNA for the CDR3 is TGTGCCAGCAGCCGGACTAGCCAAACCTACGAGCAGTACTTC. This translates into CASSRTSQTYEQYF.

The chain combines TRBV28 with TRBJ1-6; the match to TRBD1 covers 7 bases. This CDR3 spans 12 amino acids. Germline lookup yields CDR1 MDHEN and CDR2 SYDVKM. Trimming at V came to 3 bases and at J to 15 bases, leaving 5 bases not matched to a gene. The CDR3 DNA follows: TGTGCCAGCAGTTTTAGGGGGACAGTCCTCCACTTT. Protein product: CASSFRGTVLHF.

A single count supports this clone. The chain has TRBV27 and TRBJ1-2; 10 positions match TRBD1. From germline, CDR1 is MNHEY and CDR2 SMNVEV (reference sequence). The CDR3 has 12 residues. The junction had 2 bases not matched to a gene; V was cut back by 6 bases and J by 7 bases. For the CDR3, the DNA is TGTGCCAGCAGGGGGACAGGGGTTGGCTACACCTTC. The encoded protein is CASRGTGVGYTF.

V is TRBV28 and J is TRBJ1-2, with 8 bases matching TRBD1. CDR1 and CDR2 (germline): MDHEN, SYDVKM. The CDR3 extends over 14 amino acids. The V gene end was trimmed by 4 bases and the J gene end by 7 bases; junction bases not matched to a gene: 8. CDR3 loop: CASSSPGQDLGYTF. The CDR3 nucleotides are TGTGCCAGCAGTTCCCCGGGACAGGACCTTGGCTACACCTTC.

The rearrangement links TRBV27 to TRBJ2-1; TRBD1 aligns across 8 bases. This CDR3 has 15 residues. V trimming: 3 bases; J trimming: 6 bases; junction bases outside the gene matches: 7. Per germline, CDR1 MNHEY and CDR2 SMNVEV (reference sequence). The CDR3: CASSFIGQGTNEQFF. CDR3 coding DNA: TGTGCCAGCAGTTTTATAGGACAGGGAACCAATGAGCAGTTCTTC.

The chain joins TRBV29-1 to TRBJ2-7; unclear D gene. CDR3 length: 13 residues. V dropped 0 bases and J dropped 2 bases, with 8 bases sitting between them. The germline gives CDR1 SQVTM, CDR2 ANQGSEA. The chain's CDR3 is CSVEDQGTYEQYF. In DNA form, the CDR3 reads TGCAGCGTTGAAGATCAAGGAACCTACGAGCAGTACTTC.

The chain joins TRBV12-3 or TRBV12-4 to TRBJ1-1, with D perhaps matching TRBD1 (6 bases). The CDR3 is 13 amino acids. The ends were cut back, 6 bases at V and 4 bases at J, with 12 bases in the middle. The CDR3 loop is CASRRLQGTEAFF. Written as DNA, the CDR3 is TGTGCCAGCAGGAGACTACAGGGCACTGAAGCTTTCTTT.